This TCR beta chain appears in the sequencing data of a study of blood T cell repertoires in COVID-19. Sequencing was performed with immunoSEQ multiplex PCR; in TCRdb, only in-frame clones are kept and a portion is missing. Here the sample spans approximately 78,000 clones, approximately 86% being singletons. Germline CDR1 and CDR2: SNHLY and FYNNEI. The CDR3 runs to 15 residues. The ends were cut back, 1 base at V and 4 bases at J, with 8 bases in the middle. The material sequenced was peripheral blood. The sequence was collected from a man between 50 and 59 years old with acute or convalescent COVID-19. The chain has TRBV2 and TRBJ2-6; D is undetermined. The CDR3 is CASSEGRLGANVLTF. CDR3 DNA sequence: TGTGCCAGCAGTGAAGGCAGGCTCGGGGCCAACGTCCTGACTTTC.